One and the same sample provided the 11 T cell receptor beta chains below, sequenced in a study of blood T cell repertoires in COVID-19. Measured with immunoSEQ multiplex PCR; TCRdb has only the in-frame clones, and not every one. The sample comprises fewer than 350,000 clones, roughly 85% of which are singletons, and approximately 7.5% rests with the top ten. The specimen was peripheral blood. Receptors originate from a human donor in a cohort sampled during active COVID-19.

The rearrangement joins TRBV9 to TRBJ2-5; 10 bases align to TRBD1. Germline lookup yields CDR1 SGDLS and CDR2 YYNGEE. The trim removed 4 bases at V and 4 bases at J, leaving 7 bases unmatched. The CDR3 extends over 15 amino acids. In DNA form, the CDR3 reads TGTGCCAGCAGCTTTAGACAGGGGGCAACAGAGACCCAGTACTTC. Translation: CASSFRQGATETQYF.

The chain employs TRBV24-1 and TRBJ2-3, with a weak D call TRBD1 (7 bases). Trimming cost V 11 bases and J 4 bases, with 12 bases left between them. CDR3 length: 12 amino acids. Germline values: CDR1 KGHDR, CDR2 SFDVKD. Here the CDR3 reads CAISGGSDTQYF. As DNA, the CDR3 is TGTGCCATATCAGGGGGGTCAGATACGCAGTATTTT.

This clone was seen once. This rearrangement joins TRBV7-3 to TRBJ2-5; perhaps TRBD1 as D (6 bases). V was shortened by 3 bases and J by 1 base, with 6 bases between the two germline ends. The CDR3 sequence is 13 residues long. Germline V CDR1 and CDR2: SGHTA, FQGTGA. The CDR3 sequence is CASSLDSQETQYF. The CDR3, as DNA: TGTGCCAGCAGCTTGGACAGCCAAGAGACCCAGTACTTC.

This chain connects TRBV11-2 to TRBJ1-2; 7 positions match TRBD1. With 3 bases clipped from V and 7 bases from J, the junction kept 8 bases outside the gene matches. Germline values: CDR1 SGHAT, CDR2 FQNNGV. The CDR3 consists of 14 residues. This CDR3 reads CASSFRGTATGYTF. The CDR3 DNA sequence: TGTGCCAGCAGCTTCAGGGGGACAGCTACTGGCTACACCTTC.

The chain joins TRBV27 to TRBJ2-2, with D tentatively TRBD2 (5 bases). The CDR3 runs 15 residues. V was pared by 8 bases and J by 0 bases, with 13 bases between. Per the germline V gene, CDR1 is MNHEY and CDR2 is SMNVEV (reference sequence). CDR3 bases: TGTGCCAGCGGGTGGGAGACAACGAACACCGGGGAGCTGTTTTTT. As protein: CASGWETTNTGELFF.

This chain links TRBV4-2 with TRBJ2-5, with D perhaps TRBD2 (6 bases). With 0 bases removed from V and 4 bases from J, the gap between germline ends came to 12 bases. Per the germline V gene, CDR1 is LGHNA and CDR2 is YNFKEQ. The CDR3 totals 15 residues. The chain's CDR3 is CASSQDESSGETQYF. The DNA of the CDR3 is TGTGCCAGCAGCCAAGATGAGAGTAGCGGAGAGACCCAGTACTTC.

The chain joins TRBV12-5 to TRBJ2-5; TRBD2 aligns across 7 bases. The CDR3 spans 17 residues. CDR1 is LGHNT and CDR2 is FRNRAP in the germline V gene. J was trimmed by 1 base and V by 2 bases; bases with no gene match: 10. CDR3 nucleotide sequence: TGTGCTAGTGGTTTGAGCCTAGCGGAACTATTCCAAGAGACCCAGTACTTC. Its protein is CASGLSLAELFQETQYF.

The rearrangement links TRBV30 to TRBJ2-7, with 7 nucleotides matching TRBD1. Germline trimming cut 4 bases from V and 2 bases from J; bases unmatched to any gene: 8. Germline-derived CDR1 and CDR2 are GTSNPN and SVGIG (reference sequence). This CDR3 comprises 14 residues. The CDR3 reads CAWTDRAGPYEQYF. The CDR3 DNA follows: TGTGCCTGGACAGACAGGGCCGGACCCTACGAGCAGTACTTC.

The CDR3 is CASTPGQWNTIYF. The CDR3 coding sequence is TGTGCCAGCACCCCCGGACAGTGGAACACCATATATTTT. The chain couples TRBV12-3 or TRBV12-4 to TRBJ1-3, with D possibly TRBD1 on 6 matching bases. The CDR3 is 13 residues long. V lost 7 bases and J lost 7, with 14 bases in between.

The rearrangement links TRBV30 to TRBJ2-6; no clear D. Germline CDR1 and CDR2: GTSNPN and SVGIG (reference sequence). Trimming left V 1 base short and J 0 bases short, with 7 bases between. CDR3 length: 15 residues. CDR3 in amino acids: CAWSAVSSGANVLTF. The CDR3 region has the DNA TGTGCCTGGAGTGCGGTCTCCTCTGGGGCCAACGTCCTGACTTTC.

DNA of the CDR3: TGTGCCAGCAGCCTCGGGACAGTAACGTCTGGGGCCAACGTCCTGACTTTC. Protein product: CASSLGTVTSGANVLTF. This chain uses TRBV9 with TRBJ2-6; the match to TRBD1 covers 7 bases. The V gene's germline CDR1 is SGDLS and CDR2 YYNGEE. J was trimmed by 1 base and V by 4 bases; bases with no gene match: 8. The CDR3 extends over 17 amino acids.